This is a list of T cell receptor beta chains from one sample in a study of cytomegalovirus exposure and HLA in healthy donors. Assay used: immunoSEQ multiplex PCR; TCRdb lists only in-frame clones, some missing. This table has around 150,000 clones, roughly 96% appearing once. Specimen: PBMCs. The receptors shown here come from a woman aged 18-29 years in good health and CMV-seronegative. Each CDR3 is given with its conserved first and last residue. The D gene is left open where the match is weak. Only some rows state a clone size, as once, few, many or a class for expanded clones.

clone_size: once
v_call: TRBV7-9
d_call: TRBD2
j_call: TRBJ2-1
cdr3_nt: TGTGCCAGCAGCCCACCCAGACTAGCGGACTACAATGAGCAGTTCTTC
cdr3_aa: CASSPPRLADYNEQFF

clone_size: NA
v_call: TRBV6-5
d_call: NA
j_call: TRBJ2-5
cdr3_nt: TGTGCCAGCAGTCGACAGATCCAAGAGACCCAGTACTTC
cdr3_aa: CASSRQIQETQYF

clone_size: once
v_call: TRBV2
d_call: TRBD1
j_call: TRBJ1-5
cdr3_nt: TGTGCCAGCAGTCCAAGACAGGGAGAGGAGCCCCAGCATTTT
cdr3_aa: CASSPRQGEEPQHF

clone_size: NA
v_call: TRBV6-4
d_call: NA
j_call: TRBJ1-1
cdr3_nt: TGTGCCAGCAGTAAACCCGACACCGTAGGTGACACTGAAGCTTTCTTT
cdr3_aa: CASSKPDTVGDTEAFF

clone_size: NA
v_call: TRBV19
d_call: NA
j_call: TRBJ1-5
cdr3_nt: TGTGCCAGTATACCTCCCGGGGCGGGGAATCAGCCCCAGCATTTT
cdr3_aa: CASIPPGAGNQPQHF

clone_size: NA
v_call: TRBV5-6
d_call: TRBD2
j_call: TRBJ2-5
cdr3_nt: TGTGCCAGCAGCCAAGCGGGGGCCAGGGAGACCCAGTACTTC
cdr3_aa: CASSQAGARETQYF

clone_size: NA
v_call: TRBV7-9
d_call: NA
j_call: TRBJ2-7
cdr3_nt: TGTGCCAGCAGCTTAGGGGACACCCTCTCCTACGAGCAGTACTTC
cdr3_aa: CASSLGDTLSYEQYF

clone_size: NA
v_call: TRBV5-1
d_call: NA
j_call: TRBJ1-2
cdr3_nt: TGCGCCAGCAGCACGGATATTCAGCGGGGCTACACCTTC
cdr3_aa: CASSTDIQRGYTF

clone_size: NA
v_call: TRBV30
d_call: NA
j_call: TRBJ1-1
cdr3_nt: TGTGCCTGGAGCCCAAACAGGGCCACTGAAGCTTTCTTT
cdr3_aa: CAWSPNRATEAFF

clone_size: NA
v_call: TRBV2
d_call: TRBD1
j_call: TRBJ2-5
cdr3_nt: TGTGCCAGCAGAGGTGGGACAGGGGACCAAGAGACCCAGTACTTC
cdr3_aa: CASRGGTGDQETQYF

clone_size: NA
v_call: TRBV27
d_call: NA
j_call: TRBJ1-5
cdr3_nt: TGTGCCAGCAGTCCACGGGCGGGCGATAGCAATCAGCCCCAGCATTTT
cdr3_aa: CASSPRAGDSNQPQHF

clone_size: NA
v_call: TRBV6-1
d_call: TRBD1
j_call: TRBJ1-5
cdr3_nt: TGTGCCAGCAGTGATCCACGCGGGACAGGGTTGAGCAATCAGCCCCAGCATTTT
cdr3_aa: CASSDPRGTGLSNQPQHF

clone_size: NA
v_call: TRBV6-1
d_call: TRBD2
j_call: TRBJ2-3
cdr3_nt: TGTGCCAGCAGTGACCCGGGGGGGTACGCAGATACGCAGTATTTT
cdr3_aa: CASSDPGGYADTQYF

clone_size: NA
v_call: TRBV6-6
d_call: NA
j_call: TRBJ2-3
cdr3_nt: TGTGCCAGCAGTTACGTGGGGGGATCAGATACGCAGTATTTT
cdr3_aa: CASSYVGGSDTQYF

clone_size: NA
v_call: TRBV7-9
d_call: NA
j_call: TRBJ2-5
cdr3_nt: TGTGCCAGCAGCTTAGTATCGTCTTCAGGACAAGAGACCCAGTACTTC
cdr3_aa: CASSLVSSSGQETQYF

clone_size: NA
v_call: TRBV7-6
d_call: NA
j_call: TRBJ1-4
cdr3_nt: TGTGCCAGCAGCCCGGGAGGGGGTAATGAAAAACTGTTTTTT
cdr3_aa: CASSPGGGNEKLFF